The 32 T cell receptor beta chains in this list originate from one sample, sequenced in a study of shared clonotypes between healthy human individuals. Method: immunoSEQ multiplex PCR; TCRdb's copy keeps in-frame clones and lacks some. The repertoire holds approximately 100,000 clones, roughly 70% seen once, with about 24% in the top ten. Sequenced input: memory CD8+ T cells sorted from blood. Regarding subset: CD45RO+ cells pooled with CCR7-negative TemRA cells. These receptors were collected from a woman between 25 and 40 years old in good health.

V and J are TRBV5-4 and TRBJ2-2; D gene uncertain. The V and J ends lost 2 bases and 3 bases respectively, with 5 bases between them. This CDR3 contains 13 residues. Germline CDR1 is SGHNT and CDR2 is YYREEE (reference sequence). As DNA, the CDR3 is TGTGCCAGCAGCTTTTACGACACCGGGGAGCTGTTTTTT. This encodes CASSFYDTGELFF.

V gene TRBV10-3 combines with J gene TRBJ1-5, with no clear D. The germline V gene has CDR1 ENHRY and CDR2 SYGVKD. The CDR3 extends over 11 amino acids. Trimming cost V 8 bases and J 10 bases, with 12 bases left between them. CDR3 loop: CAIERRGPQHF. The CDR3, as DNA: TGTGCCATCGAGAGACGGGGTCCCCAGCATTTT.

This clone was found once. The chain employs TRBV7-6 and TRBJ2-7; 10 bases match TRBD2. Trimming took 5 bases from V and 4 from J; bases not matched to a gene: 5. This CDR3 has 14 residues. Germline values: CDR1 SGHVS, CDR2 FNYEAQ. The CDR3 DNA is TGTGCCAGCAGCCAACGGACTAGCGGATACGAGCAGTACTTC. This codes for CASSQRTSGYEQYF.

This chain joins TRBV13 and TRBJ2-1, with D perhaps TRBD2 (6 bases). The CDR3 consists of 14 residues. V was shortened by 0 bases and J by 6 bases, with 9 bases between the two germline ends. Germline V gives CDR1 PRHDT, CDR2 FYEKMQ (reference sequence). The CDR3 loop is CASSLGAGINEQFF. CDR3 sequence (DNA): TGTGCCAGCAGCTTAGGGGCGGGGATCAATGAGCAGTTCTTC.

The genes are TRBV28 and TRBJ1-4; possible D gene TRBD1, 6 bases. This CDR3 spans 15 amino acids. CDR1 is MDHEN, CDR2 SYDVKM, per germline. The V end was cut by 2 bases, the J end by 7 bases, with 14 bases between. Written as DNA, the CDR3 is TGTGCCAGCAGTTTACTCAGGGGTTATGGTGAAAAACTGTTTTTT. As protein: CASSLLRGYGEKLFF.

The rearrangement uses TRBV6-5 and TRBJ2-7; 7 positions agree with TRBD1. The length of the CDR3 is 15 residues. Germline CDR1 is MNHEY and CDR2 is SVGAGI. V trimming: 5 bases; J trimming: 1 base; junction bases outside the gene matches: 8. CDR3: CASSAHGTDSYEQYF. DNA for the CDR3: TGTGCCAGCAGTGCCCACGGGACAGATTCCTACGAGCAGTACTTC.

The chain recombines TRBV19 with TRBJ2-7; TRBD1 matches 8 bases. J was trimmed by 0 bases and V by 2 bases; bases with no gene match: 3. Germline values: CDR1 LNHDA, CDR2 SQIVND (reference sequence). The CDR3 length is 15 residues. The CDR3 DNA sequence: TGTGCCAGTAGTATAAACAGGGGGTTCTCCTACGAGCAGTACTTC. Translation: CASSINRGFSYEQYF.

The chain has TRBV25-1 and TRBJ2-7; unclear D gene. V lost 6 bases and J lost 1, with 22 bases in between. The germline gives CDR1 MGHDK, CDR2 SYGVNS. CDR3 length: 17 residues. CDR3 nucleotide sequence: TGTGCCAGCAGCCCCAAACCCTCGGACGGAGAATCCTACGAGCAGTACTTC. Its translation is CASSPKPSDGESYEQYF.

The V call is TRBV6-5, the J call TRBJ2-3; TRBD2 matches at 11 bases. The germline V gene has CDR1 MNHEY and CDR2 SVGAGI. CDR3 size: 15 residues. The J segment lost 3 bases and the V segment lost 6 bases, leaving 5 bases of the junction unmatched. In DNA, the CDR3 is TGTGCCAGCAGCGCGACTAGCGGGACAACAGATACGCAGTATTTT. This codes for CASSATSGTTDTQYF.

CDR3 in amino acids: CASSGWGARYNEQFF. CDR3 nucleotides: TGCGCCAGCAGCGGGTGGGGGGCGCGGTACAATGAGCAGTTCTTC. The chain combines TRBV5-1 with TRBJ2-1; D is perhaps TRBD1 or TRBD2 (6 bases each). CDR1 is SGHRS and CDR2 is YFSETQ in the germline V gene. Trimming removed 4 bases at V and 4 bases at J, with 15 bases between. The CDR3 consists of 15 residues.

The rearrangement joins TRBV6-4 to TRBJ2-3; a weak D match, TRBD2 (5 bases). The length of the CDR3 is 14 residues. V was cut by 2 bases and J by 4 bases, with 10 bases left in between. CDR1 and CDR2 from the germline V gene are MRHNA and SNTAGT. This CDR3 reads CASSDDSDADTQYF. CDR3 DNA: TGTGCCAGCAGTGACGATAGCGATGCAGATACGCAGTATTTT.

V usage is TRBV5-1 and J usage is TRBJ1-4; D possibly corresponds to TRBD1 (5 bases). The CDR3 runs to 15 residues. V shed 3 bases and J shed 7 bases, with 16 bases lying between them. Per germline, CDR1 SGHRS and CDR2 YFSETQ. CDR3 nucleotide sequence: TGCGCCAGCAGCTATGGGTTAAGGGGTCGTGAAAAACTGTTTTTT. Its translation is CASSYGLRGREKLFF.

This chain joins TRBV29-1 and TRBJ2-1, with D unresolved. V lost 3 bases and J lost 5, with 14 bases in between. CDR1 is SQVTM, CDR2 ANQGSEA, per germline. This CDR3 spans 14 amino acids. The CDR3 is CSVEALYQNNEQFF. In DNA form, the CDR3 reads TGCAGCGTTGAGGCTCTATACCAGAACAATGAGCAGTTCTTC.

This clone was observed once. The rearrangement uses TRBV9 and TRBJ2-3; D possibly corresponds to TRBD2 (5 bases). Per germline, CDR1 SGDLS and CDR2 YYNGEE. The germline V and J ends were trimmed by 0 bases and 2 bases, with 10 bases remaining between them. The CDR3 loop spans 15 amino acids. Written as DNA, the CDR3 is TGTGCCAGCAGCGTAGTGGAGCGGCACACAGATACGCAGTATTTT. It is translated as CASSVVERHTDTQYF.

The chain uses TRBV6-1 and TRBJ1-4; D may be TRBD1 (6 bases). V was shortened by 10 bases and J by 7 bases, with 19 bases between the two germline ends. CDR3 size: 14 residues. Per germline, CDR1 MNHNS and CDR2 SASEGT. This CDR3 reads CATGEQGGFEKLFF. In DNA, the CDR3 is TGTGCCACAGGGGAACAGGGTGGTTTTGAAAAACTGTTTTTT.

The chain employs TRBV7-9 and TRBJ2-7; D unclear. CDR3 size: 14 residues. The V end was cut by 4 bases, the J end by 5 bases, with 15 bases between. Per the germline V gene, CDR1 is SEHNR and CDR2 is FQNEAQ (reference sequence). CDR3 amino acids: CASSSPAGTHEQYF. The DNA of the CDR3 is TGTGCCAGCAGCTCGCCGGCCGGTACCCACGAGCAGTACTTC. The complete variable domain, with remaining parts taken from reference TRBV7-9 and TRBJ2-7, reads DTGVSQNPRHKITKRGQNVTFRCDPISEHNRLYWYRQTLGQGPEFLTYFQNEAQLEKSRLLSDRFSAERPKGSFSTLEIQRTEQGDSAMYLCASSSPAGTHEQYFGPGTRLTVT.

The J gene is TRBJ2-5, the V gene TRBV15; possible D gene TRBD2, 7 bases. The J call is in doubt because the DNA end fits TRBJ2-7 better. The CDR3 spans 15 residues. Germline CDR1 reads LNHNV; CDR2 reads YYDKDF (reference sequence). CDR3 sequence: CATSRVGRGFYEQYF. In nucleotides, the CDR3 is TGTGCCACCAGCAGAGTGGGGAGGGGGTTTTACGAGCAGTACTTC.

CDR3 sequence: CASSDRTINTGELFF. For the CDR3, the DNA is TGTGCCAGCAGCGACCGGACAATTAACACCGGGGAGCTGTTTTTT. The V and J genes are TRBV9 and TRBJ2-2; maybe TRBD1 (5 bases). This CDR3 spans 15 amino acids. Germline V gene sequence: CDR1 SGDLS, CDR2 YYNGEE. Trimming stripped 3 bases from V and 2 bases from J, with 11 bases between.

The J gene is TRBJ2-7, the V gene TRBV18; D unclear. The CDR3 consists of 14 residues. The V and J ends lost 0 bases and 6 bases respectively, with 12 bases between them. Per the germline V gene, CDR1 is KGHSH and CDR2 is LQKENI. CDR3 in amino acids: CASSPPGVAAEQYF. The CDR3 DNA is TGTGCCAGCTCACCACCAGGAGTAGCAGCCGAGCAGTACTTC.

J is TRBJ2-1 and V is TRBV27, with 7 positions matching TRBD2. The CDR3 consists of 13 residues. After removal of 6 bases from V and 5 bases from J, the junction contained 4 bases not matched to a gene. Germline lookup yields CDR1 MNHEY and CDR2 SMNVEV (reference sequence). CDR3 DNA sequence: TGTGCCAGCAGACGACTAGCCGACAATGAGCAGTTCTTC. It encodes CASRRLADNEQFF.

The chain couples TRBV5-1 to TRBJ2-7, with 9 bases that match TRBD2. Per germline, CDR1 SGHRS and CDR2 YFSETQ. Trimming took 0 bases from V and 0 from J; bases not matched to a gene: 7. The CDR3 extends over 17 amino acids. The CDR3 DNA is TGCGCCAGCAGCTTGGCCAGGAGTAGCGGGAGCTCCTACGAGCAGTACTTC. Protein product: CASSLARSSGSSYEQYF.

V usage is TRBV6-1 and J usage is TRBJ1-5; D not certain. Per the germline V gene, CDR1 is MNHNS and CDR2 is SASEGT. CDR3 size: 15 residues. Trimming stripped 3 bases from V and 1 base from J, with 10 bases between. The CDR3 reads CASSDSPTSNQPQHF. CDR3 DNA sequence: TGTGCCAGCAGTGACAGCCCCACAAGCAATCAGCCCCAGCATTTT.

V gene TRBV27 combines with J gene TRBJ2-3; a weak D match, TRBD2 (5 bases). This CDR3 has 15 residues. CDR1 is MNHEY, CDR2 SMNVEV, per germline (reference sequence). Trimming removed 1 base at V and 1 base at J, with 9 bases between. CDR3 nucleotides: TGTGCCAGCAGTTTATGGCGGGCCCGCACAGATACGCAGTATTTT. Translated, it gives CASSLWRARTDTQYF.

The J gene is TRBJ2-7, the V gene TRBV11-1; 7 positions agree with TRBD2. CDR3 length equals 12 residues. Germline V gene data show CDR1 as SGHAT and CDR2 as FQDESV (reference sequence). J was trimmed by 6 bases and V by 11 bases; bases with no gene match: 10. The CDR3 bases are TGTGCCGCCCGGGGGGTGTTCTCCGAGCAGTACTTC. As protein: CAARGVFSEQYF.

This clone was detected a few times. The chain uses TRBV5-1 and TRBJ2-3; tentatively, D is TRBD1 (5 bases). The germline V gene encodes CDR1 SGHRS and CDR2 YFSETQ. V lost 3 bases, J lost 2 bases, and 13 bases lay in between. CDR3 length equals 15 residues. CDR3 protein: CASSSGQGHTDTQYF. The CDR3 DNA is TGCGCCAGCAGCTCAGGCCAGGGCCACACAGATACGCAGTATTTT.

This chain uses TRBV4-1 with TRBJ2-2; 7 bases agree with TRBD2. J was trimmed by 3 bases and V by 4 bases; bases with no gene match: 11. CDR3 length: 17 amino acids. Germline CDR1 MGHRA, CDR2 YSYEKL. CDR3 region: CASSPSGRKRYTGELFF. The CDR3 region has the DNA TGCGCCAGCAGCCCCTCCGGGAGGAAGCGATACACCGGGGAGCTGTTTTTT.

The chain joins TRBV6-6 to TRBJ2-1, with D possibly matching TRBD2 (5 bases). This CDR3 region has 13 residues. The germline V gene encodes CDR1 MNHNY and CDR2 SVGAGI (reference sequence). V lost 6 bases to trimming and J lost 4 bases, with 10 bases between them. The CDR3 loop is CASSRETYNEQFF. The CDR3, as DNA: TGTGCCAGCAGCCGGGAAACTTACAATGAGCAGTTCTTC.

This chain connects TRBV7-9 to TRBJ1-2, with D tentatively TRBD1 (5 bases). Trimming removed 2 bases at V and 6 bases at J, with 19 bases between. The CDR3 is 16 residues long. Germline V lookup: CDR1 SEHNR, CDR2 FQNEAQ (reference sequence). The CDR3: CASSLSSAGYWDGYTF. CDR3 in DNA: TGTGCCAGCAGCTTATCGTCAGCAGGGTATTGGGATGGCTACACCTTC.

This chain links TRBV5-1 with TRBJ2-7; perhaps TRBD2 as D (5 bases). The V gene lost 2 bases and the J gene lost 7 bases, with 13 bases spanning the gap. The germline V gene encodes CDR1 SGHRS and CDR2 YFSETQ. The CDR3 covers 13 residues. Here the CDR3 DNA reads TGCGCCAGCAGCTTTTGGACTGGCCAGGAGCAGTACTTC. It specifies CASSFWTGQEQYF.

The chain joins TRBV2 to TRBJ2-2; TRBD1 matches at 7 bases. The CDR3 sequence is 14 residues long. After removal of 8 bases from V and 3 bases from J, the junction contained 6 bases not matched to a gene. Looked up from germline, CDR1 is SNHLY and CDR2 is FYNNEI. The CDR3 reads CASLTGIHTGELFF. In nucleotides, the CDR3 is TGTGCCAGCTTGACAGGGATCCACACCGGGGAGCTGTTTTTT.

This chain joins TRBV10-2 and TRBJ2-6; 11 bases align to TRBD2. CDR1 and CDR2 (germline): WSHSY, SAAADI. The J segment lost 3 bases and the V segment lost 6 bases, leaving 10 bases of the junction unmatched. There are 18 residues in the CDR3. CDR3 loop: CASSELLAGVFGANVLTF. In DNA, the CDR3 is TGCGCCAGCAGCGAGCTACTAGCGGGAGTCTTTGGGGCCAACGTCCTGACTTTC.

The gene calls are TRBV29-1 and TRBJ2-1; 9 nucleotides line up with TRBD2. CDR3 length: 14 amino acids. With V trimmed by 2 bases and J by 3 bases, 2 bases remained unmatched. The germline CDR1 and CDR2 sequences are SQVTM and ANQGSEA. The CDR3 loop reads CSVERREGYNEQFF. The CDR3 DNA is TGCAGCGTTGAAAGGCGGGAGGGCTACAATGAGCAGTTCTTC.